This T cell receptor (beta chain) appears in the sequencing data of a study of shared clonotypes between healthy human individuals. In this sample, this clone turned up once. Its antigen is not identified. Notes on the study in general: Sampling included only blood; tissue repertoires likely differ.

This was a deep-level run. It was across several immunoSEQ plates that each subset's genomic DNA was evenly split. The protocol was immunoSEQ multiplex PCR, while the TCRdb copy is restricted to in-frame clones and leaves out a portion. The repertoire holds more than 2,000,000 clones, with just over 90% as singletons. Sequencing was carried out using naive CD4+ T cells from PBMCs. Subset of the sample: CD45RA+ positively selected. The receptor comes from a man aged 18 to 30 in good health. Some clones in this sample may be carry-over from other donors' samples.

This CDR3 reads CAWSVRGQGDQPQHF. The CDR3 nucleotides are TGTGCCTGGAGTGTACGGGGGCAGGGGGATCAGCCCCAGCATTTT. The V call is TRBV30, the J call TRBJ1-5; 7 bases map to TRBD1. The CDR3 is made up of 15 amino acids. Trimming cost V 0 bases and J 5 bases; bases outside gene matches: 7. The germline gives CDR1 GTSNPN, CDR2 SVGIG (reference sequence).